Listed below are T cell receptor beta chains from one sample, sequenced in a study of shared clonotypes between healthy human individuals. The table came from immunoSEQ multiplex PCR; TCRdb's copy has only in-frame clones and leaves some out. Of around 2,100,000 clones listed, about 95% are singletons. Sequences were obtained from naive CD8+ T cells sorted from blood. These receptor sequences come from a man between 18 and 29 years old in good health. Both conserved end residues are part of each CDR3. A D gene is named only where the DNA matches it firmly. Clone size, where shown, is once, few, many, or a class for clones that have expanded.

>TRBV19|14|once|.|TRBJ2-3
CASSIVISTDTQYF
TGTGCCAGTAGTATAGTTATTAGCACAGATACGCAGTATTTT
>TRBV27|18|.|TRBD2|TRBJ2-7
CASSSGLAGEKGTYEQYF
TGTGCCAGCAGTTCGGGACTAGCGGGAGAGAAAGGGACCTACGAGCAGTACTTC
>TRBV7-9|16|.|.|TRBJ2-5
CASSLAPGLDQETQYF
TGTGCCAGCAGCTTAGCGCCCGGGCTCGACCAAGAGACCCAGTACTTC
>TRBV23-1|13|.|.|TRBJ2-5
CASSSTGQETQYF
TGCGCCAGCAGCTCGACGGGCCAAGAGACCCAGTACTTC
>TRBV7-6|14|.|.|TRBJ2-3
CASSLVGYTDTQYF
TGTGCCAGCAGCTTAGTCGGTTACACAGATACGCAGTATTTT
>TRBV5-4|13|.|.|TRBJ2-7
CASSMGLSYEQYF
TGTGCCAGCAGCATGGGACTTTCCTACGAGCAGTACTTC
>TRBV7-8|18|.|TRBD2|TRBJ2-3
CASSSPGATSDITDTQYF
TGTGCCAGCAGCTCGCCGGGTGCGACTAGCGACATCACAGATACGCAGTATTTT
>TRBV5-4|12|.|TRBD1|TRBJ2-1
CASPGGRGEQFF
TGTGCCAGCCCAGGGGGACGGGGTGAGCAGTTCTTC
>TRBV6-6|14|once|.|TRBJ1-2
CASSYGVLNYGYTF
TGTGCCAGCAGTTACGGGGTTCTAAACTATGGCTACACCTTC
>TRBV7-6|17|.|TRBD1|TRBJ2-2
CASTLPSGQPNTGELFF
TGTGCCAGCACCCTCCCATCGGGACAGCCGAACACCGGGGAGCTGTTTTTT
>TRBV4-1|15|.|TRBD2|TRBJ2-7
CASSPPGGGNYEQYF
TGCGCCAGCAGCCCCCCCGGCGGGGGAAATTACGAGCAGTACTTC
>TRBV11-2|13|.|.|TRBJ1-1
CASTHGTGSEAFF
TGTGCCAGCACCCACGGCACAGGAAGTGAAGCTTTCTTT
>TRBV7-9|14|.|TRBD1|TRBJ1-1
CASSLTAGQAEAFF
TGTGCCAGCAGCCTAACCGCGGGACAGGCTGAAGCTTTCTTT
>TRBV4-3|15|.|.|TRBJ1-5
CASSQGTGGHQPQHF
TGCGCCAGCAGCCAAGGAACTGGGGGACATCAGCCCCAGCATTTT
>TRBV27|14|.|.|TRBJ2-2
CASSFLQGSGELFF
TGTGCCAGCAGTTTCCTTCAGGGTTCCGGGGAGCTGTTTTTT
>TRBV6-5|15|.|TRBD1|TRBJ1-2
CASSYGAGGHGGYTF
TGTGCCAGCAGTTATGGGGCAGGGGGCCACGGAGGCTACACCTTC
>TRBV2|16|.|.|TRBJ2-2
CASSGSNPANTGELFF
TGTGCCAGCAGTGGAAGTAATCCTGCGAACACCGGGGAGCTGTTTTTT
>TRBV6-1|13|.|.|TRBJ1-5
CASSVWVEQPQHF
TGTGCCAGCAGTGTATGGGTTGAACAGCCCCAGCATTTT
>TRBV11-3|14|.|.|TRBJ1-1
CASSPESAGAEAFF
TGTGCCAGCAGCCCGGAGTCGGCAGGTGCTGAAGCTTTCTTT
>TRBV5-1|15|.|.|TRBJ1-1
CASSLGAGLNTEAFF
TGCGCCAGCAGCTTGGGGGCGGGGTTGAACACTGAAGCTTTCTTT
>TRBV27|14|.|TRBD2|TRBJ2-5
CASRTSGIRETQYF
TGTGCCTCAAGGACTAGCGGGATCAGAGAGACCCAGTACTTC
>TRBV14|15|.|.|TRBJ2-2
CASSQVSGNTGELFF
TGTGCCAGCAGCCAAGTGAGCGGAAACACCGGGGAGCTGTTTTTT
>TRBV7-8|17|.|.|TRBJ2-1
CASSLAELADAYNEQFF
TGTGCCAGCAGCTTAGCCGAATTAGCGGATGCCTACAATGAGCAGTTCTTC
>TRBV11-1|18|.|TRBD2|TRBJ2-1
CASSPLRAGGPYDNEQFF
TGTGCCAGCAGCCCCCTCAGAGCGGGAGGGCCTTATGACAATGAGCAGTTCTTC
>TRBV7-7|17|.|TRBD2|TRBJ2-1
CASSRTSGGASGNEQFF
TGTGCTAGCAGCCGGACTAGCGGGGGGGCCTCCGGCAATGAGCAGTTCTTC
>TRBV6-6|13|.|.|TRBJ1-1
CAGGGSMNTEAFF
TGTGCCGGAGGAGGTTCAATGAACACTGAAGCTTTCTTT
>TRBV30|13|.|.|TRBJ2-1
CAWSVLGSNEQFF
TGTGCCTGGAGTGTACTGGGATCCAATGAGCAGTTCTTC